This passage covers 16 T cell receptor beta chains from one sample sequenced in a study of blood T cells in healthy people across ages. Next came a second PCR, run for 7 to 11 cycles, which used a sample-barcoded 5' primer along with a J-beta primer mix. From the 5' RACE reads, TCRdb called clonotypes with MiXCR, one entry per CDR3 protein. Seen here are 540,000 or so distinct CDR3 sequences, roughly 48% observed once, and the top ten hold about 26%. Sample: blood. These TCRs come from an elderly man in good health.

This clonotype occurred a few times. The chain joins TRBV5-1 to TRBJ2-5; 9 nucleotides match TRBD2. This CDR3 spans 17 amino acids. CDR1 SGHRS and CDR2 YFSETQ come from the germline V gene. The junction had 7 bases not matched to a gene; V was cut back by 0 bases and J by 1 base. CDR3 residues: CASSLGALAGLQETQYF. CDR3 sequence (DNA): TGCGCCAGCAGCTTGGGTGCCCTAGCGGGACTCCAAGAGACCCAGTACTTC.

The chain joins TRBV4-2 to TRBJ2-6, with unresolved D. From germline, CDR1 is LGHNA and CDR2 YNFKEQ. Trimming stripped 1 base from V and 0 bases from J, with 10 bases between. The CDR3 has 17 amino acids. The CDR3 loop reads CASSQARKSSGANVLTF. The CDR3 region has the DNA TGTGCCAGCAGCCAAGCGCGGAAAAGCTCTGGGGCCAACGTCCTGACTTTC.

The chain recombines TRBV29-1 with TRBJ2-3, with a possible D match to TRBD1 (6 bases). The CDR3 sequence is 13 residues long. V shed 7 bases and J shed 0 bases, with 11 bases lying between them. Germline-derived CDR1 and CDR2 are SQVTM and ANQGSEA. The CDR3 is CSAEGDSTDTQYF. Written as DNA, the CDR3 is TGCAGCGCCGAGGGGGACAGCACAGATACGCAGTATTTT.

The V gene is TRBV20-1, the J gene TRBJ2-7, with TRBD2 matching over 7 bases. This CDR3 has 15 amino acids. CDR1 DFQATT and CDR2 SNEGSKA come from the germline V gene (reference sequence). V trimming: 3 bases; J trimming: 3 bases; junction bases outside the gene matches: 11. CDR3 bases: TGCAGTGCTAGTTATTCGGGAGGCGGGCTCTACGAGCAGTACTTC. Protein product: CSASYSGGGLYEQYF.

This clonotype was detected many times. The genes are TRBV6-5 and TRBJ1-1; 7 bases agree with TRBD1. V was pared by 5 bases and J by 1 base, with 4 bases of the junction left unmatched. The CDR3 contains 14 residues. Per germline, CDR1 MNHEY and CDR2 SVGAGI. CDR3 loop: CASSAGQANTEAFF. Here the CDR3 DNA reads TGTGCCAGCAGTGCCGGACAGGCGAACACTGAAGCTTTCTTT.

The chain employs TRBV7-2 and TRBJ2-1, with 9 bases aligning to TRBD1. This CDR3 spans 14 amino acids. Germline CDR1 SGHTA, CDR2 FQGNSA. V lost 5 bases and J lost 8; bases outside the gene matches: 7. CDR3 loop: CASSRHRDRDEQFF. The CDR3 nucleotides read TGTGCCAGCAGCCGACACCGGGACAGGGATGAGCAGTTCTTC. Full variable domain (rest looked up from reference TRBV7-2 and TRBJ2-1): GAGVSQSPSNKVTEKGKDVELRCDPISGHTALYWYRQSLGQGLEFLIYFQGNSAPDKSGLPSDRFSAERTGGSVSTLTIQRTQQEDSAVYLCASSRHRDRDEQFFGPGTRLTVL.

The rearrangement uses TRBV28 and TRBJ1-5, with D possibly matching TRBD1 (5 bases). The CDR3 is made up of 17 amino acids. Trimming removed 5 bases at V and 6 bases at J, with 23 bases between. Germline CDR1 and CDR2: MDHEN and SYDVKM. Here the CDR3 reads CASSPLGMRPGGQPQHF. CDR3 sequence (DNA): TGTGCCAGCAGTCCCCTGGGAATGCGGCCTGGGGGTCAGCCCCAGCATTTT.

In its sample, this clonotype was seen a few times. This chain's CDR3 is CASSRTPPGQPYEQYF. The CDR3, as DNA: TGTGCCAGCTCACGCACACCCCCGGGACAACCGTACGAGCAGTACTTC. The gene calls are TRBV18 and TRBJ2-7; tentative D call: TRBD1 (6 bases). CDR1 KGHSH and CDR2 LQKENI come from the germline V gene. V lost 4 bases to trimming and J lost 4 bases, with 20 bases between them. The CDR3 loop spans 16 amino acids.

The genes are TRBV5-1 and TRBJ2-3, with TRBD2 as a possible D gene (5 bases). The CDR3 runs 18 residues. The germline gives CDR1 SGHRS, CDR2 YFSETQ. V lost 4 bases to trimming and J lost 6 bases, with 27 bases between them. This CDR3 reads CASSPLFEGVPLLDTQYF. CDR3 nucleotides: TGCGCCAGCAGCCCCCTCTTTGAGGGTGTCCCTCTCCTGGATACGCAGTATTTT. The whole variable domain, remainder taken from reference TRBV5-1 and TRBJ2-3, is KAGVTQTPRYLIKTRGQQVTLSCSPISGHRSVSWYQQTPGQGLQFLFEYFSETQRNKGNFPGRFSGRQFSNSRSEMNVSTLELGDSALYLCASSPLFEGVPLLDTQYFGPGTRLTVL.

This chain links TRBV11-2 with TRBJ2-7; 11 nucleotides line up with TRBD1. Germline trimming cut 2 bases from V and 7 bases from J; bases unmatched to any gene: 4. Germline loops: CDR1 SGHAT, CDR2 FQNNGV. The CDR3 spans 14 residues. The CDR3 sequence is CASSLWTGGSEQYF. DNA for the CDR3: TGTGCCAGCAGCTTATGGACAGGGGGCAGTGAGCAGTACTTC.

A remark on this clonotype: A read error may produce the germline difference seen at one junction end. The chain has TRBV7-2 and TRBJ2-1; TRBD2 matches 10 bases. Germline V gene lookup returns CDR1 SGHTA and CDR2 FQGNSA. This CDR3 comprises 16 residues. The CDR3 loop reads CANSREGASGSNEQFF. The CDR3 nucleotides are TGTGCCAACAGCCGCGAGGGGGCTAGCGGGAGCAATGAGCAGTTCTTC.

The rearrangement links TRBV5-6 to TRBJ1-2; 10 bases agree with TRBD1. The germline gives CDR1 SGHDT, CDR2 YYEEEE. The CDR3 contains 14 residues. Germline trimming cut 5 bases from V and 4 bases from J; bases unmatched to any gene: 5. CDR3 amino acids: CASRQTGGGYGYTF. CDR3 coding DNA: TGTGCCAGCAGACAGACAGGGGGCGGCTATGGCTACACCTTC.

This rearrangement joins TRBV20-1 to TRBJ2-4, with 8 bases lining up with TRBD1. From germline, CDR1 is DFQATT and CDR2 SNEGSKA (reference sequence). J lost 5 bases, V lost 8 bases, and 5 bases had no gene match. The CDR3 runs 12 residues. Written as DNA, the CDR3 is TGCAGTTCCCCAGGGGGCCAAAACATTCAGTACTTC. Translating it yields CSSPGGQNIQYF.

This clonotype was seen a handful of times. The chain links TRBV20-1 to TRBJ2-3; TRBD2 agrees at 10 bases. The CDR3 is 18 amino acids. Germline assignment: CDR1 DFQATT and CDR2 SNEGSKA (reference sequence). V was pared by 4 bases and J by 0 bases, with 13 bases of the junction left unmatched. CDR3 amino acids: CSATPPAGGRASTDTQYF. The DNA of the CDR3 is TGCAGTGCTACCCCTCCAGCGGGAGGGAGAGCTAGCACAGATACGCAGTATTTT.

The chain carries TRBV20-1 and TRBJ2-7; D tentatively reads TRBD1 or TRBD2 (5 bases each). V was pared by 1 base and J by 0 bases, with 13 bases between. From germline, CDR1 is DFQATT and CDR2 SNEGSKA (reference sequence). This CDR3 region has 15 residues. CDR3 loop: CSARGGRGRSYEQYF. In DNA form, the CDR3 reads TGCAGTGCTAGAGGGGGACGGGGACGCTCCTACGAGCAGTACTTC.

The rearrangement joins TRBV7-2 to TRBJ2-3; the match to TRBD2 covers 15 bases. The V gene's germline CDR1 is SGHTA and CDR2 FQGNSA. The CDR3 length is 16 residues. With 5 bases clipped from V and 6 bases from J, the junction kept 6 bases outside the gene matches. The DNA for the CDR3 is TGTGCCAGCAGCCTGGGACTAGCGGGGGGACAGGATACGCAGTATTTT. This sequence encodes CASSLGLAGGQDTQYF.